The present T cell receptor beta chain was sequenced within a study of blood T cell repertoires in COVID-19. Study-wide context: Material from acute and convalescent COVID-19 was sourced from the United States, Italy and Spain.

Participants had their cohort set by participant-reported clinical history. Cohort 3 donors counted as recovered after two negative PCRs, clearance, or resolved symptoms. Source study methods: Quantification of nucleated cells was approximated via reference gene primer amplification. TCRdb's table, derived via immunoSEQ multiplex PCR, lists solely in-frame clones and lacks some. For V, J and clone size, that table is used; D and trimming come from the DNA. Of roughly 250,000 clones in the sample, around 88% were seen once. The CDR3 is 14 residues long. Germline V gene sequence: CDR1 WNHNN, CDR2 SYGVQD (reference sequence). Trimming cost V 7 bases and J 2 bases; bases outside gene matches: 6.

V usage is TRBV10-1 and J usage is TRBJ2-7; 9 positions agree with TRBD2. The sample taken for sequencing was PBMCs or T cells enriched from blood (not recorded which). The TCR comes from a man aged 35 to 55 who had recovered from COVID-19. In nucleotides, the CDR3 is TGCGCCAGCACTTGGACTAGCGCGGCCTACGAGCAGTACTTC. Translating gives CASTWTSAAYEQYF.